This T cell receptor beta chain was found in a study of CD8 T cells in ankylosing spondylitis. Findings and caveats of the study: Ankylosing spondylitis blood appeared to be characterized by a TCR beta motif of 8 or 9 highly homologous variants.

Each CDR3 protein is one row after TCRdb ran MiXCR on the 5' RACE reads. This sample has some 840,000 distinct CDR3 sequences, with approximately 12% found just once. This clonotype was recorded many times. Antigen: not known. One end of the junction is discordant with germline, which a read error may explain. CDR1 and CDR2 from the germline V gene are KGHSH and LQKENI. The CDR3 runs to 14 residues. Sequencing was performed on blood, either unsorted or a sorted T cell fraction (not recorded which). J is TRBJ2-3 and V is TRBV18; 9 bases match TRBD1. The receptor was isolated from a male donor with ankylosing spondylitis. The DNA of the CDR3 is TGCGCCAGCAGCCCAGGGACAGGGTCAGATACGCAGTATTTT. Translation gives CASSPGTGSDTQYF.